These T cell receptor beta chains were read from a single sample in a study of immune evolution from preneoplasia to lung adenocarcinoma. Sequencing used immunoSEQ multiplex PCR; TCRdb keeps in-frame clones, though not all of them. The sample has 37,000 or so clones; 65% to 75% are singletons. The specimen was FFPE invasive lung adenocarcinoma tissue. All receptors come from a person aged 55 to 75 with lung adenocarcinoma. Each CDR3 is given with its conserved first and last residue. The D gene is left open where the match is weak. Clone size is shown for a subset of rows, as once, few, many or a class of expanded clone.

NA	NA	TRBV2	TRBJ2-1	TGTGCCAGCAGCAAAGGATATGGGGGGAGCTCCTACAATGAGCAGTTCTTC	CASSKGYGGSSYNEQFF
TRBD2	NA	TRBV5-4	TRBJ2-7	TGTGCCAGCAGCTCGCGGACTAGCGGGGGATACGAGCAGTACTTC	CASSSRTSGGYEQYF
TRBD2	few	TRBV11-2	TRBJ2-1	TGTGCCAGCAGCTTAGATTCTAGCGGGAGAAAGCAGTTCTTC	CASSLDSSGRKQFF
NA	few	TRBV7-9	TRBJ2-7	TGTGCCAGCAGCTTCTCCGACGGGGTCGGGCAGTACTTC	CASSFSDGVGQYF
NA	NA	TRBV5-1	TRBJ2-3	TGCGCCAGCAGCGAGGGAAATACGCAGTATTTT	CASSEGNTQYF
NA	few	TRBV7-2	TRBJ2-4	TGTGCCAGCAAGCCAGTCCTGGGGCCCAAAAACATTCAGTACTTC	CASKPVLGPKNIQYF
NA	NA	TRBV6-5	TRBJ2-1	TGTGCCAGCAGAAGCATAGCGGCTGTTGGCAATGAGCAGTTCTTC	CASRSIAAVGNEQFF
TRBD2	NA	TRBV6-6	TRBJ2-2	TGTGCCAGCAGTTACTTGGGACTATCGAACACCGGGGAGCTGTTTTTT	CASSYLGLSNTGELFF
TRBD2	NA	TRBV11-2	TRBJ2-2	TGTGCCAGCAGCCCTAGGGGACTAGCGGGAGACACCGGGGAGCTGTTTTTT	CASSPRGLAGDTGELFF
TRBD1	NA	TRBV30	TRBJ1-4	TGTGCCTGGACCCCGACAGGGGCCGGTGAAAAACTGTTTTTT	CAWTPTGAGEKLFF
TRBD2	NA	TRBV4-2	TRBJ2-5	TGTGCCAGCAGCCAAGATCCAGCGGGAGCGGAGACCCAGTACTTC	CASSQDPAGAETQYF
NA	NA	TRBV28	TRBJ2-5	TGTGCCAGCAGTTTGGGCAGGGCGTACCAAGAGACCCAGTACTTC	CASSLGRAYQETQYF
NA	NA	TRBV7-2	TRBJ2-1	TGTGCCAGCAGCCGACCCGGGAGTAATGAGCAGTTCTTC	CASSRPGSNEQFF
TRBD1	once	TRBV11-3	TRBJ1-2	TGTGCCAGCAGCTTCTCCGGGACAGGGTTTAACTATGGCTACACCTTC	CASSFSGTGFNYGYTF
NA	NA	TRBV12-5	TRBJ2-7	TGTGCTAGTGGTTTAGGCGCCGGTTCCTACGAGCAGTACTTC	CASGLGAGSYEQYF
NA	NA	TRBV5-1	TRBJ2-3	TGCGCCAGCAGCTTGGATTCCGGATCCTTAAAGTATTTT	CASSLDSGSLKYF
TRBD1	NA	TRBV19	TRBJ2-7	TGTGCCAGTAGTCCCGACTCCGGGACAGGAGGCTACGAGCAGTACTTC	CASSPDSGTGGYEQYF
TRBD1	NA	TRBV4-1	TRBJ2-2	TGCGCCAGCAGCCAAAGGGGGACAGGGAACACCGGGGAGCTGTTTTTT	CASSQRGTGNTGELFF
TRBD2	NA	TRBV19	TRBJ2-3	TGTGCCAGTAGTCCTCCGGGACTAGCGTCAGATACGCAGTATTTT	CASSPPGLASDTQYF
NA	few	TRBV30	TRBJ2-7	TGTGCCTGGACTTCCCCACCTTCCTACGAGCAGTACTTC	CAWTSPPSYEQYF
TRBD2	NA	TRBV18	TRBJ2-4	TGTGCCAGCTCTCTGGGTACTAGCGGGACGGCCAAAAACATTCAGTACTTC	CASSLGTSGTAKNIQYF
TRBD1	NA	TRBV28	TRBJ1-4	TGTGCCAGCAGTTTAGGGGGTAGCATGGACAGGGGTGAAAAACTGTTTTTT	CASSLGGSMDRGEKLFF
NA	NA	TRBV7-2	TRBJ2-5	TGTGCCAGCAGCTTAAGTACAGTTCGGGAGACCCAGTACTTC	CASSLSTVRETQYF
NA	NA	TRBV30	TRBJ1-1	TGTGCCTGGACGCGAAATCTGAACACTGAAGCTTTCTTT	CAWTRNLNTEAFF
NA	NA	TRBV7-9	TRBJ2-6	TGTGCCAGCAGCTTCCCGGGTGGCAGGCAGAGTGGGGCCAACGTCCTGACTTTC	CASSFPGGRQSGANVLTF
NA	NA	TRBV29-1	TRBJ1-1	TGCAGCGTTCAACAAGGACTGCGGATGAACACTGAAGCTTTCTTT	CSVQQGLRMNTEAFF
TRBD1	few	TRBV30	TRBJ1-3	TGTGCCGGGCGTACAGGGGGAGGAAACACCATATATTTT	CAGRTGGGNTIYF
TRBD1	NA	TRBV15	TRBJ1-2	TGTGCCACCAGCAGAGAGACAGGGGCTGGCGGCTACACCTTC	CATSRETGAGGYTF
TRBD1	NA	TRBV10-3	TRBJ1-1	TGTGCCATCGGCGGACCGGGACAGGGAGTGAACACTGAAGCTTTCTTT	CAIGGPGQGVNTEAFF
NA	NA	TRBV13	TRBJ1-2	TGTGCCAGCAGCCAACCGAGGGACACCTATAACTATGGCTACACCTTC	CASSQPRDTYNYGYTF
NA	NA	TRBV28	TRBJ1-1	TGTGCCAGCAGTGATCGGACTGGGAACACTGAAGCTTTCTTT	CASSDRTGNTEAFF
NA	few	TRBV7-8	TRBJ2-7	TGTGCCAGCAGCTTAGACAAGGGGGGTGAGGGGCAGTACTTC	CASSLDKGGEGQYF
NA	NA	TRBV10-3	TRBJ1-1	TGTGCCATCAGCCGGACAGAGAACACTGAAGCTTTCTTT	CAISRTENTEAFF
TRBD2	NA	TRBV7-9	TRBJ2-7	TGTGCCAGCAGCTTAACCGGGACTAGCCCTCCGCAGTACTTC	CASSLTGTSPPQYF
NA	NA	TRBV28	TRBJ1-5	TGTGCCAGCAAAATCGGAGGAAGTCAGCCCCAGCATTTT	CASKIGGSQPQHF
TRBD1	NA	TRBV7-3	TRBJ1-1	TGTGCCAGCGCCCGTGACAGGGGAGGCACTGAAGCTTTCTTT	CASARDRGGTEAFF
TRBD2	few	TRBV9	TRBJ2-1	TGTGCCAGCAGCGCGAGCGGGATTCTTAGCAATGAGCAGTTCTTC	CASSASGILSNEQFF
TRBD2	NA	TRBV10-3	TRBJ2-1	TGTGCCATCGGGAAAGCGGGAGGTTCTAATGAGCAGTTCTTC	CAIGKAGGSNEQFF
TRBD2	NA	TRBV5-6	TRBJ2-1	TGTGCCAGCAGCTTGATCAGCGGGAGATTTAGTCGTCTCTACAATGAGCAGTTCTTC	CASSLISGRFSRLYNEQFF
TRBD1	few	TRBV30	TRBJ1-4	TGTGCCTGGAGTGTACGCAGGGGGCGGGAAAAACTGTTTTTT	CAWSVRRGREKLFF
NA	NA	TRBV7-8	TRBJ1-5	TGTGCCAGCAGCACCGACCAGGGGTTGCCCCAGCATTTT	CASSTDQGLPQHF
TRBD2	NA	TRBV5-1	TRBJ2-5	TGCGCCAGCAGCTTAGGTGCGGGGGGAAGACAAGAGACCCAGTACTTC	CASSLGAGGRQETQYF
NA	NA	TRBV9	TRBJ2-1	TGTGCCAGCAGCGTATGGCTAAATTCCTACAATGAGCAGTTCTTC	CASSVWLNSYNEQFF
NA	NA	TRBV9	TRBJ2-1	TGTGCCAGCGGCGCGTCGGAACACAATGAGCAGTTCTTC	CASGASEHNEQFF
TRBD2	medium-sized	TRBV5-4	TRBJ2-7	TGTGCCAGCAGCTTGCAGAGCGGGAGGTCCTACGAGCAGTACTTC	CASSLQSGRSYEQYF
TRBD1	NA	TRBV29-1	TRBJ2-5	TGCAGCGTCACAGGGGTTTCAACCCAGTACTTC	CSVTGVSTQYF
TRBD1	NA	TRBV7-2	TRBJ1-5	TGTGCCAGCAGCCCGGGACAGGGACGCAATCAGCCCCAGCATTTT	CASSPGQGRNQPQHF
NA	NA	TRBV28	TRBJ1-3	TGTGCCAGCAGTCCAAGGACCAACTCTGGAAACACCATATATTTT	CASSPRTNSGNTIYF
NA	NA	TRBV2	TRBJ1-2	TGTGCCAGCAGTGCCCAGAACTATGGCTACACCTTC	CASSAQNYGYTF
NA	few	TRBV5-1	TRBJ2-7	TGCGCCAGCAGCTTGGTTCTAGCTACGAGGTACGAGCAGTACTTC	CASSLVLATRYEQYF
TRBD1	NA	TRBV5-1	TRBJ1-2	TGCGCCAGCAGCTCGGACAGGGGCTACTATGGCTACACCTTC	CASSSDRGYYGYTF